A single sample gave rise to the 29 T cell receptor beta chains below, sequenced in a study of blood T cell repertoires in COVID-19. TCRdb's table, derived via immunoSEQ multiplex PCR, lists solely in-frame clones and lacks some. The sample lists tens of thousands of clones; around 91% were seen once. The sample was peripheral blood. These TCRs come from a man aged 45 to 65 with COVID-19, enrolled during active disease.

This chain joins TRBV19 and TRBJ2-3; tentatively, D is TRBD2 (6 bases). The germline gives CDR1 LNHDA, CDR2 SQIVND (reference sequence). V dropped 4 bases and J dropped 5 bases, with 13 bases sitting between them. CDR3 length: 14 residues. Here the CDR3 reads CASSTTFGGDTQYF. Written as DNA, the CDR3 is TGTGCCAGTAGTACGACTTTCGGGGGAGATACGCAGTATTTT.

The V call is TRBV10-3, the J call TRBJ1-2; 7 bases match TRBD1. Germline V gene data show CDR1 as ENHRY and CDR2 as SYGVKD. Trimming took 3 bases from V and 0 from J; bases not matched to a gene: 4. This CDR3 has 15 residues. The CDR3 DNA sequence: TGTGCCATCAGTGAAGACAGGGTAGCTAACTATGGCTACACCTTC. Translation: CAISEDRVANYGYTF.

CDR3 amino acids: CASSLGMIVREEDNEQFF. The CDR3 coding sequence is TGCGCCAGCAGCTTGGGAATGATTGTGAGGGAGGAAGACAATGAGCAGTTCTTC. V usage is TRBV5-1 and J usage is TRBJ2-1, with a tentative D call TRBD2 (6 bases). Germline V CDR1 and CDR2: SGHRS, YFSETQ. CDR3 size: 18 residues. V lost 0 bases and J 5 bases, leaving 21 bases between the germline ends.

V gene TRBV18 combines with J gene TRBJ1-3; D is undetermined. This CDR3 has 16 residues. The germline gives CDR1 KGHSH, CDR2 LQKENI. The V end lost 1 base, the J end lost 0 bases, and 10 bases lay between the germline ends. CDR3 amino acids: CASSPHEGHSGNTIYF. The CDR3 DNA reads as TGTGCCAGCTCACCACATGAGGGTCACTCTGGAAACACCATATATTTT.

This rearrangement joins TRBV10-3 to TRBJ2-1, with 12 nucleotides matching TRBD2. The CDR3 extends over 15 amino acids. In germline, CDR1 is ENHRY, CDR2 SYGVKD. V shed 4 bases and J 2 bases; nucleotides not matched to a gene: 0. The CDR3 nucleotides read TGTGCCATCAGTGCTAGCGGGAGGGCCTACAATGAGCAGTTCTTC. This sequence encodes CAISASGRAYNEQFF.

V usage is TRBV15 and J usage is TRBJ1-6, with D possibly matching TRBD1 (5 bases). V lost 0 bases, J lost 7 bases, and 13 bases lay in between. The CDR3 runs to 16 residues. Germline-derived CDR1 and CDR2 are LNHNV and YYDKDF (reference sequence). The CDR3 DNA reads TGTGCCACCAGCAGAGATCACGGGACTACGAATTCACCCCTCCACTTT. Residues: CATSRDHGTTNSPLHF. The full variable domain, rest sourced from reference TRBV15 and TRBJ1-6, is DAMVIQNPRYQVTQFGKPVTLSCSQTLNHNVMYWYQQKSSQAPKLLFHYYDKDFNNEADTPDNFQSRRPNTSFCFLDIRSPGLGDTAMYLCATSRDHGTTNSPLHFGNGTRLTVT.

The CDR3 sequence: CASSLLGTPQETQYF. Written as DNA, the CDR3 is TGCGCCAGCAGCTTACTAGGGACACCCCAAGAGACCCAGTACTTC. The J gene is TRBJ2-5, the V gene TRBV5-1, with D tentatively TRBD1 (6 bases). The V end lost 2 bases, the J end lost 1 base, and 12 bases lay between the germline ends. The CDR3 consists of 15 residues. CDR1 is SGHRS, CDR2 YFSETQ, per germline.

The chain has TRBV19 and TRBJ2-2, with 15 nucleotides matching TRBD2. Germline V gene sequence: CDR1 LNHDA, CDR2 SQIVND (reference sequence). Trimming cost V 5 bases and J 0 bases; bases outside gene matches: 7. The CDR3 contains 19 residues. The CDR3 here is CASSRVGLAGGPNTGELFF. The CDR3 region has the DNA TGTGCCAGTAGTCGAGTAGGACTAGCGGGAGGGCCGAACACCGGGGAGCTGTTTTTT.

The DNA for the CDR3 is TGTGCCAGCAGCTTAAGAGGCGACGGCCCCGATGAGCAGTTCTTC. It yields the protein CASSLRGDGPDEQFF. V usage is TRBV11-3 and J usage is TRBJ2-1; D is ambiguous. V lost 2 bases, J lost 8 bases, and 16 bases lay in between. There are 15 residues in the CDR3. Germline values: CDR1 SGHNT, CDR2 YENEEA.

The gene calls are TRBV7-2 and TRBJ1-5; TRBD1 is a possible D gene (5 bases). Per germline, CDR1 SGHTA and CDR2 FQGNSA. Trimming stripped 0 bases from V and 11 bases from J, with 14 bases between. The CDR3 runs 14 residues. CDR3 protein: CASSLALTERSQHF. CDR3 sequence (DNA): TGTGCCAGCAGCTTAGCGCTGACAGAACGGTCCCAGCATTTT. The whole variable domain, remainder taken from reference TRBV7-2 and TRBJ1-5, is GAGVSQSPSNKVTEKGKDVELRCDPISGHTALYWYRQSLGQGLEFLIYFQGNSAPDKSGLPSDRFSAERTGGSVSTLTIQRTQQEDSAVYLCASSLALTERSQHFGDGTRLSIL.

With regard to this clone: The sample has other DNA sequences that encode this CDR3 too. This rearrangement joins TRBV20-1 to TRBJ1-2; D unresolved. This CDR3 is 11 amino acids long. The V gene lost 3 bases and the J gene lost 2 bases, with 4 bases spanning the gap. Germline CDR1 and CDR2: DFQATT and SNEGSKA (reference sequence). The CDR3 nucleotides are TGCAGTGCTAGGCAGAACTATGGCTACACCTTC. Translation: CSARQNYGYTF.

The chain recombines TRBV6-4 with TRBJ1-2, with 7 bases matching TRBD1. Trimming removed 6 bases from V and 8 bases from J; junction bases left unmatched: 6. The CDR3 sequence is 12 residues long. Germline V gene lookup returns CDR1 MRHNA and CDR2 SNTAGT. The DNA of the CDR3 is TGTGCCAGCAGCAACAGGGGTGACGGCTACACCTTC. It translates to CASSNRGDGYTF.

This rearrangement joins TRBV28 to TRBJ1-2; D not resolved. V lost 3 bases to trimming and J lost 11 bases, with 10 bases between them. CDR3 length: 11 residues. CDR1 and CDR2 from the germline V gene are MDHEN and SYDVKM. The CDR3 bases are TGTGCCAGCAGTTTTCGGGTTGATTACACCTTC. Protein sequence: CASSFRVDYTF.

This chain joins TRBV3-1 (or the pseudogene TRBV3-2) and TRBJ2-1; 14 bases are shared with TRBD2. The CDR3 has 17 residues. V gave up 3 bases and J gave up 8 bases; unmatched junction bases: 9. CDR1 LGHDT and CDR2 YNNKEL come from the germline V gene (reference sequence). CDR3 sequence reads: CASSHAFGTSGSDEQFF. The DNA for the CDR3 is TGTGCCAGCAGCCATGCGTTTGGGACTAGCGGGAGTGATGAGCAGTTCTTC.

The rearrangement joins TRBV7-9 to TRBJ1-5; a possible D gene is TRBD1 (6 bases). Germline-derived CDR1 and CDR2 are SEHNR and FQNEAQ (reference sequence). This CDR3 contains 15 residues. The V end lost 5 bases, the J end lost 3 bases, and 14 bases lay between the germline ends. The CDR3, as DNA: TGTGCCAGCAGCCCTACGGGACACCCCAATCAGCCCCAGCATTTT. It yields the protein CASSPTGHPNQPQHF.

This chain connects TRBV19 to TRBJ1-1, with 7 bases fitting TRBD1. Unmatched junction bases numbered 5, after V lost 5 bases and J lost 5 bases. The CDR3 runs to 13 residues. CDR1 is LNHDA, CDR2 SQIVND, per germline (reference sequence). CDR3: CASSLSTGTEAFF. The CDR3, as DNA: TGTGCCAGTAGTCTCTCGACAGGGACTGAAGCTTTCTTT.

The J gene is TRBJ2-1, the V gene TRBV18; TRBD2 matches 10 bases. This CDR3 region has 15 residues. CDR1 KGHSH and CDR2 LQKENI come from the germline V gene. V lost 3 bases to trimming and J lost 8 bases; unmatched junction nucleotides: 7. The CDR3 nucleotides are TGTGCCAGCTCACCCACTAGCGGGGCGGGGGATGAGCAGTTCTTC. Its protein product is CASSPTSGAGDEQFF.

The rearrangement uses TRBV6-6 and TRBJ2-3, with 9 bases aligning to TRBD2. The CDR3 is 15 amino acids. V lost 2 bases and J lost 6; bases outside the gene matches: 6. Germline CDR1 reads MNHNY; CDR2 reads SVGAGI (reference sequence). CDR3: CASSYLAGTGDTQYF. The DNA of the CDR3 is TGTGCCAGCAGTTACCTAGCGGGAACAGGGGATACGCAGTATTTT.

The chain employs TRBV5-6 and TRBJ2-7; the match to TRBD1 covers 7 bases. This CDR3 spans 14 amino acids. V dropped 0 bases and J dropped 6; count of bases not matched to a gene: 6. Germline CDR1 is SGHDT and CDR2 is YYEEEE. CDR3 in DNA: TGTGCCAGCAGCTTGGCTGACAGGGTTGGCGAGCAGTACTTC. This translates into CASSLADRVGEQYF.

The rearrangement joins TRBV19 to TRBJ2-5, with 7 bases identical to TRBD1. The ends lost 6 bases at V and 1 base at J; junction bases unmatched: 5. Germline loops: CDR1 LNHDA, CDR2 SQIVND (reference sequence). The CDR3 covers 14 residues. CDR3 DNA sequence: TGTGCCAGTAGCCCACAGGGGACCCAAGAGACCCAGTACTTC. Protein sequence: CASSPQGTQETQYF.

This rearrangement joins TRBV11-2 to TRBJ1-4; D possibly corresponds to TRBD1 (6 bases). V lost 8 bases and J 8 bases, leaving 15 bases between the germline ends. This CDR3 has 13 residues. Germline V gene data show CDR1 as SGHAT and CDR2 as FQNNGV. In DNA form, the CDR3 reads TGTGCCAGCGTCCCGGGGGGCAGGGAAAAACTGTTTTTT. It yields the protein CASVPGGREKLFF. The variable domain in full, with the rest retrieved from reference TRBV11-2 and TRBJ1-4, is EAGVAQSPRYKIIEKRQSVAFWCNPISGHATLYWYQQILGQGPKLLIQFQNNGVVDDSQLPKDRFSAERLKGVDSTLKIQPAKLEDSAVYLCASVPGGREKLFFGSGTQLSVL.

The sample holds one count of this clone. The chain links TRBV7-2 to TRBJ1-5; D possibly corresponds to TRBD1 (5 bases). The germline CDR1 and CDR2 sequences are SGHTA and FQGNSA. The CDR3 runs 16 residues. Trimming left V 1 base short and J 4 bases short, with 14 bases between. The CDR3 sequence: CASSLVGGSGNQPQHF. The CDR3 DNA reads TGTGCCAGCAGCTTAGTTGGGGGGTCCGGGAATCAGCCCCAGCATTTT.

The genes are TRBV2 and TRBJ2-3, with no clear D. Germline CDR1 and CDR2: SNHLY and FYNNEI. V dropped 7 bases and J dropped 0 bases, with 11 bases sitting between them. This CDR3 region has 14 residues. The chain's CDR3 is CASTPGSSTDTQYF. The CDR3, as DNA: TGTGCCAGCACCCCCGGGTCTAGCACAGATACGCAGTATTTT.

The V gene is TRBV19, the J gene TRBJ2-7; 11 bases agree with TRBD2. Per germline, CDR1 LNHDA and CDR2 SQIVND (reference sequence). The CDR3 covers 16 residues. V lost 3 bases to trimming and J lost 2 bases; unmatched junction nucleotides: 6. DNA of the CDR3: TGTGCCAGTAGTATTCGGCTAGCGGGAGGAACCTACGAGCAGTACTTC. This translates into CASSIRLAGGTYEQYF.

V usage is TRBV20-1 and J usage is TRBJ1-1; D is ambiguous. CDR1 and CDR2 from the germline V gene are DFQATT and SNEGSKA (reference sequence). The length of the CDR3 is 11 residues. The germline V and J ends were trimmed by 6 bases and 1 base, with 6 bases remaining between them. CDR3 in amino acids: CSAWPNTEAFF. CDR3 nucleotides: TGCAGTGCCTGGCCGAACACTGAAGCTTTCTTT.

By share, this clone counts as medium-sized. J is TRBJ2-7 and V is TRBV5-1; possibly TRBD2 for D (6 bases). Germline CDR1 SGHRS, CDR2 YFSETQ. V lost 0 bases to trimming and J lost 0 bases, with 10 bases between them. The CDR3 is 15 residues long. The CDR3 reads CASSLAAGLSYEQYF. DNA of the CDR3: TGCGCCAGCAGCTTGGCGGCGGGGCTCTCCTACGAGCAGTACTTC.

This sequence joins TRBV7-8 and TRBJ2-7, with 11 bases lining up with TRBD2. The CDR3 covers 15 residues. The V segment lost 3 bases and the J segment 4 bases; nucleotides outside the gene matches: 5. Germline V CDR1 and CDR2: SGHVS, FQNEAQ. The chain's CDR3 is CASSFTSGRKYEQYF. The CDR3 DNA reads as TGTGCCAGCAGCTTTACTAGCGGGAGAAAATACGAGCAGTACTTC.

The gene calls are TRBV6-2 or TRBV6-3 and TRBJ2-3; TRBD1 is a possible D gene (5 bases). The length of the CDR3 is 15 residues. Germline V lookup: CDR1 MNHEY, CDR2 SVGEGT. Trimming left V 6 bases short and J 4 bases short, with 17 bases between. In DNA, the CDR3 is TGTGCCAGCAGCCCGGCCAGGGTAGCCGCAGATACGCAGTATTTT. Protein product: CASSPARVAADTQYF.

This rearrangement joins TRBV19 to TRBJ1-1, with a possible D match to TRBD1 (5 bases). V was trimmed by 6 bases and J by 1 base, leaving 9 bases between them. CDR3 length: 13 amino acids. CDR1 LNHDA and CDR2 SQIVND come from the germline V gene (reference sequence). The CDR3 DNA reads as TGTGCCAGTAGCTGGGGCCGGAACACTGAAGCTTTCTTT. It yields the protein CASSWGRNTEAFF.